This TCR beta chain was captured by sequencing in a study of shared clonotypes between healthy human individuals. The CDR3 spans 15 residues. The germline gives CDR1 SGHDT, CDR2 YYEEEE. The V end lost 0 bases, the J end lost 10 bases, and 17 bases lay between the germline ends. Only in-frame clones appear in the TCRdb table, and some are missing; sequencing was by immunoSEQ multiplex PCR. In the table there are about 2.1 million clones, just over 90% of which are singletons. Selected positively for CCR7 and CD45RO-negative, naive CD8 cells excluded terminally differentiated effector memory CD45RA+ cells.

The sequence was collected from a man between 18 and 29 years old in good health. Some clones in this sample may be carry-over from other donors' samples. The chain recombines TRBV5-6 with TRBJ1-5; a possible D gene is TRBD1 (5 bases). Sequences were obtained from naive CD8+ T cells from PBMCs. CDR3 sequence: CASSLAGQGGEPQHF. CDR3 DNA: TGTGCCAGCAGCTTGGCCGGCCAGGGCGGCGAACCCCAGCATTTT.